These 20 T cell receptor beta chains were all obtained from the same sample, sequenced in a study of T cells in Graves' hyperthyroidism and ophthalmopathy. RNA transcripts provided the source from which TCR beta CDR3 regions were amplified. HTBI primers were the set used in a first-round RT-PCR of the TCR CDR3. TCRdb analysed the multiplex PCR reads with MiXCR anew, one entry per CDR3 protein. The table records a few hundred thousand distinct CDR3 sequences, 15% to 17% of them present only once. The sequencing sample was made of blood. The receptors here all came from a woman aged 25 to 39 with Graves' hyperthyroidism.

The sample holds a few counts of this clonotype. The rearrangement links TRBV7-2 to TRBJ2-3, with D maybe TRBD2 (5 bases). V was trimmed by 4 bases and J by 8 bases, leaving 22 bases between them. The V gene's germline CDR1 is SGHTA and CDR2 FQGNSA. The CDR3 runs to 16 residues. CDR3 protein: CASSSITELEFTTQYF. CDR3 sequence (DNA): TGTGCCAGCAGCTCCATTACGGAACTAGAGTTTACTACGCAGTATTTT.

Only a few counts were recorded for this clonotype. This rearrangement joins TRBV19 to TRBJ2-3; a weak D match, TRBD1 (6 bases). The CDR3 has 14 residues. V was trimmed by 6 bases and J by 0 bases, leaving 10 bases between them. Germline values: CDR1 LNHDA, CDR2 SQIVND (reference sequence). CDR3 protein: CASRDRGSTDTQYF. The DNA for the CDR3 is TGTGCCAGTAGAGATAGGGGGAGCACAGATACGCAGTATTTT.

This clonotype was recorded many times. For the CDR3, the DNA is TGTGCCAGCAGTTCCAGGGGAAATAATTCACCCCTCCACTTT. Protein product: CASSSRGNNSPLHF. The V call is TRBV27, the J call TRBJ1-6, with D tentatively TRBD1 (6 bases). V lost 4 bases to trimming and J lost 5 bases, with 9 bases between them. The CDR3 extends over 14 amino acids. CDR1 is MNHEY, CDR2 SMNVEV, per germline (reference sequence).

The J gene is TRBJ2-7, the V gene TRBV27, with 11 nucleotides matching TRBD2. The CDR3 extends over 14 amino acids. J lost 7 bases, V lost 4 bases, and 6 bases had no gene match. Germline CDR1 is MNHEY and CDR2 is SMNVEV (reference sequence). The CDR3 sequence: CASSSRLAGLEQYF. The CDR3 DNA reads as TGTGCCAGCAGTTCCCGACTAGCGGGGCTTGAGCAGTACTTC.

This clonotype was observed a handful of times. This sequence joins TRBV7-3 and TRBJ2-5; D tentatively fits TRBD1 or TRBD2 (5 bases each). CDR1 is SGHTA, CDR2 FQGTGA, per germline. The germline V and J ends were trimmed by 4 bases and 2 bases, with 14 bases remaining between them. The CDR3 length is 15 residues. The CDR3 region is CASSSDPGPQETQYF. CDR3 DNA: TGTGCCAGCAGCTCAGACCCGGGGCCACAAGAGACCCAGTACTTC.

As concerns this clonotype: A much bigger clone sits one base away, suggesting this may be a read error. The chain recombines TRBV10-1 with TRBJ2-2; a possible D gene is TRBD2 (6 bases). The CDR3 covers 15 residues. Per the germline V gene, CDR1 is WNHNN and CDR2 is SYGVQD (reference sequence). The CDR3 sequence is CASSGRGPRAGGLFF. In DNA form, the CDR3 reads TGCGCCAGCAGTGGGAGAGGGCCGCGGGCCGGGGGGCTGTTTTTT.

The CDR3 DNA is TGTGCCACCAGTGACCCGACCGGGGGGCCGGAAAACACAGATACGCAGTATTTT. Amino acid sequence: CATSDPTGGPENTDTQYF. The rearrangement uses TRBV24-1 and TRBJ2-3; a weak D match, TRBD2 (7 bases). Trimming removed 4 bases from V and 2 bases from J, with 21 bases in between. Germline CDR1 is KGHDR and CDR2 is SFDVKD. The CDR3 consists of 18 residues.

The V call is TRBV28, the J call TRBJ1-2; TRBD1 aligns across 7 bases. Germline V gene sequence: CDR1 MDHEN, CDR2 SYDVKM. The ends lost 2 bases at V and 5 bases at J; junction bases unmatched: 8. The CDR3 contains 15 residues. The CDR3 DNA reads as TGTGCCAGCAGTTTAGCGTCAGGGGGTTCGTATGGCTACACCTTC. This codes for CASSLASGGSYGYTF.

This clonotype occurred many times. The V gene is TRBV6-1, the J gene TRBJ2-3; TRBD2 might be the D (6 bases). CDR3 length equals 14 residues. Looked up from germline, CDR1 is MNHNS and CDR2 is SASEGT. V was shortened by 4 bases and J by 1 base, with 9 bases between the two germline ends. DNA of the CDR3: TGTGCCAGCAGTGTCGAGCGGGGCACAGATACGCAGTATTTT. Encoded protein: CASSVERGTDTQYF.

The chain recombines TRBV5-5 with TRBJ2-7, with 7 bases matching TRBD1. The CDR3 runs 13 residues. V was clipped by 6 bases and J by 9 bases; unmatched bases: 12. The germline CDR1 and CDR2 sequences are SGHKS and YYEKEE (reference sequence). CDR3 in amino acids: CASNPLTGAAQYF. The CDR3 nucleotides read TGTGCCAGCAACCCGTTAACAGGGGCGGCGCAGTACTTC.

This clonotype has a count of ten or more. V gene TRBV14 combines with J gene TRBJ2-7; no firm D call. V shed 0 bases and J shed 4 bases, with 13 bases lying between them. The CDR3 consists of 15 residues. Germline V gene sequence: CDR1 SGHDN, CDR2 FVKESK. The CDR3 region has the DNA TGTGCCAGCAGCCAAGAGAAGTCTCCCTTGTACGAGCAGTACTTC. This codes for CASSQEKSPLYEQYF.

This clonotype was observed at least ten times. The V call is TRBV10-2, the J call TRBJ2-1; 9 bases agree with TRBD2. J gave up 7 bases and V 3 bases, and 7 bases lay outside the gene matches. The CDR3 runs to 15 residues. Germline V gene data show CDR1 as WSHSY and CDR2 as SAAADI. The CDR3 nucleotides read TGCGCCAGCAGTGAAGGGACTAGCTGGGGGAATGAGCAGTTCTTC. It encodes CASSEGTSWGNEQFF.

The chain joins TRBV29-1 to TRBJ1-2; no definite D call. This CDR3 region has 12 residues. Germline V gene sequence: CDR1 SQVTM, CDR2 ANQGSEA. Trimming removed 4 bases at V and 4 bases at J, with 10 bases between. The CDR3 region is CSVATGLYGYTF. CDR3 nucleotide sequence: TGCAGCGTTGCTACGGGCCTCTATGGCTACACCTTC.

This clonotype has ten or more counts. J is TRBJ2-3 and V is TRBV5-1; 7 positions match TRBD2. Looked up from germline, CDR1 is SGHRS and CDR2 is YFSETQ. V lost 5 bases, J lost 0 bases, and 9 bases stayed unmatched. The CDR3 loop spans 16 amino acids. CDR3 sequence reads: CASRRYFSGSTDTQYF. DNA for the CDR3: TGCGCCAGCAGACGATACTTTAGCGGGAGCACAGATACGCAGTATTTT.

This clonotype showed up many times. J is TRBJ2-1 and V is TRBV28; weak D call: TRBD1 (5 bases). Germline V lookup: CDR1 MDHEN, CDR2 SYDVKM. Trimming left V 7 bases short and J 3 bases short, with 10 bases between. The CDR3 is 13 residues long. The CDR3 protein is CASKVTGYNEQFF. The CDR3, as DNA: TGTGCCAGCAAAGTTACAGGCTACAATGAGCAGTTCTTC.

This clonotype was observed at least ten times. This chain uses TRBV7-9 with TRBJ2-3; 7 bases are a match to TRBD1. This CDR3 is 16 amino acids long. Germline V gives CDR1 SEHNR, CDR2 FQNEAQ (reference sequence). V dropped 5 bases and J dropped 2; count of bases not matched to a gene: 10. The CDR3 loop reads CASSVDRASYTDTQYF. The CDR3 nucleotides read TGTGCCAGCAGCGTCGACAGGGCCTCATACACAGATACGCAGTATTTT.

This clonotype was counted at least ten times. The V gene is TRBV24-1, the J gene TRBJ2-3; 7 bases map to TRBD2. With V trimmed by 7 bases and J by 5 bases, 11 bases remained unmatched. The CDR3 has 15 residues. The germline CDR1 and CDR2 sequences are KGHDR and SFDVKD. In DNA form, the CDR3 reads TGTGCCACCAGATCGGGCGGGAGCTCCGGAGATACGCAGTATTTT. As protein: CATRSGGSSGDTQYF.

Turning to this clonotype: Since a much larger clone is just one base distant, this may be a read error. CDR3: CASSLAICAGRYEQYF. In DNA, the CDR3 is TGTGCCAGCAGCTTGGCGATATGTGCGGGACGCTACGAGCAGTACTTC. The chain carries TRBV5-5 and TRBJ2-7; tentatively, D is TRBD2 (6 bases). The CDR3 sequence is 16 residues long. CDR1 is SGHKS, CDR2 YYEKEE, per germline (reference sequence). The germline V and J ends were trimmed by 0 bases and 3 bases, with 16 bases remaining between them.

This clonotype was counted at least ten times. This sequence joins TRBV5-1 and TRBJ2-2; possibly TRBD2 for D (6 bases). The CDR3 covers 18 residues. CDR1 SGHRS and CDR2 YFSETQ come from the germline V gene. Trimming shortened V by 0 bases and J by 0 bases, and 15 bases separated the two germline ends. CDR3 protein: CASSLGRRGRANTGELFF. In nucleotides, the CDR3 is TGCGCCAGCAGCTTGGGCAGGAGGGGCAGAGCGAACACCGGGGAGCTGTTTTTT. Full variable domain (missing parts from reference TRBV5-1 and TRBJ2-2): KAGVTQTPRYLIKTRGQQVTLSCSPISGHRSVSWYQQTPGQGLQFLFEYFSETQRNKGNFPGRFSGRQFSNSRSEMNVSTLELGDSALYLCASSLGRRGRANTGELFFGEGSRLTVL.

The table lists this clonotype with a few counts. The chain combines TRBV7-2 with TRBJ1-3; D ambiguous. Trimming took off 3 bases at V and 3 bases at J, with 9 bases between the two ends. The CDR3 contains 14 residues. CDR1 and CDR2 (germline): SGHTA, FQGNSA. The CDR3 loop is CASSFLRNGNTIYF. For the CDR3, the DNA is TGTGCCAGCAGCTTTCTGAGAAATGGAAACACCATATATTTT.